A single sample is the source of the 32 T cell receptor beta chains below, sequenced in a study of response to subunit inactivated influenza vaccine (dated by TCRdb to between 2018 and 2020). Library preparation used RT-PCR. Sequenced on an Illumina HiSeq 2500. The public sequencing data were trimmed at Q25 with fastp and processed into clonotypes with MiXCR by TCRdb, which kept only in-frame beta chains. One record per CDR3 amino acid sequence lists the most common genes and DNA. This sample is represented by 500,000 to 600,000 distinct CDR3 sequences; 10% to 15% of them were singletons. The top ten hold 10% to 15% of the sample. Explained via the paper, the time point label denotes: around 45 days after influenza vaccine administration. The starting material was PBMCs from blood, obtained 40 to 50 days after vaccination. These receptors originate from a man aged 50-59 years who received an inactivated influenza vaccine. Donor details come from another sample of the same person, matched by shared clones.

This clonotype has only a few counts. The CDR3 DNA sequence: TGTGCCAGCAACACGGGCCCCGGCGGACGTTCACCCCTCCACTTT. The encoded protein is CASNTGPGGRSPLHF. J is TRBJ1-6 and V is TRBV27; D is uncertain. The ends were cut back, 7 bases at V and 9 bases at J, with 19 bases in the middle. This CDR3 has 15 amino acids. The germline V gene has CDR1 MNHEY and CDR2 SMNVEV (reference sequence).

In the case of this clonotype: The germline gene is not matched at one end of the junction; a read error may be the cause. V usage is TRBV20-1 and J usage is TRBJ1-5; D not certain. The germline V gene encodes CDR1 DFQATT and CDR2 SNEGSKA (reference sequence). CDR3 size: 14 residues. CDR3 coding DNA: TGCAGTGCCAGAGCTGGGCACGGCAATCAGCCCCAGCATTTT. This gives the protein CSARAGHGNQPQHF.

This sequence joins TRBV6-2 or TRBV6-3 and TRBJ2-1; D is tentatively TRBD1 or TRBD2 (5 bases each). Trimming removed 5 bases at V and 10 bases at J, with 18 bases between. Germline V gene sequence: CDR1 MNHEY, CDR2 SVGEGT. The CDR3 has 14 residues. DNA for the CDR3: TGTGCCAGCAGTCCCCGGGGCGAAGGGCAAGAGCAGTTCTTC. It codes for CASSPRGEGQEQFF.

The CDR3 is CASNSAGSKNIQYF. The CDR3 DNA reads TGTGCCAGCAACTCGGCGGGGTCCAAAAACATTCAGTACTTC. V and J are TRBV12-3 or TRBV12-4 and TRBJ2-4; TRBD2 is a possible D gene (6 bases). CDR3 length: 14 residues. V shed 7 bases and J shed 2 bases, with 12 bases lying between them.

In this sample, this clonotype turned up many times. The chain links TRBV29-1 to TRBJ2-7; D is unclear. Looked up from germline, CDR1 is SQVTM and CDR2 is ANQGSEA. This CDR3 has 11 residues. The V end was cut by 1 base, the J end by 6 bases, with 7 bases between. The DNA for the CDR3 is TGCAGCGTTGAAGTTCTTAGCGAGCAGTACTTC. This gives the protein CSVEVLSEQYF.

This clonotype turned up a few times. The V call is TRBV7-2, the J call TRBJ1-3, with TRBD1 as a possible D gene (5 bases). V lost 4 bases and J 7 bases, leaving 14 bases between the germline ends. The length of the CDR3 is 14 residues. CDR1 and CDR2 from the germline V gene are SGHTA and FQGNSA. In DNA, the CDR3 is TGTGCCAGCAGCTCCGGTGGGGGTGTGAACACCATATATTTT. Its translation: CASSSGGGVNTIYF.

The chain joins TRBV5-1 to TRBJ2-7; D may correspond to TRBD1 or TRBD2 (6 bases each). The CDR3 spans 15 residues. Per the germline V gene, CDR1 is SGHRS and CDR2 is YFSETQ. V was clipped by 5 bases and J by 3 bases, with 18 bases between them. The CDR3 region is CASRGGTARGYEQYF. The CDR3 DNA sequence: TGCGCCAGCAGAGGGGGGACGGCGAGGGGCTACGAGCAGTACTTC.

This clonotype appeared a few times. The chain couples TRBV11-2 to TRBJ2-5, with D tentatively TRBD2 (5 bases). V lost 3 bases to trimming and J lost 5 bases, with 16 bases between them. This CDR3 has 15 amino acids. Germline CDR1 is SGHAT and CDR2 is FQNNGV. CDR3 protein: CASSFLLARAETQYF. CDR3 nucleotide sequence: TGTGCCAGCAGCTTTTTGTTAGCGAGGGCGGAGACCCAGTACTTC. The variable domain in full, completed from reference TRBV11-2 and TRBJ2-5, reads EAGVAQSPRYKIIEKRQSVAFWCNPISGHATLYWYQQILGQGPKLLIQFQNNGVVDDSQLPKDRFSAERLKGVDSTLKIQPAKLEDSAVYLCASSFLLARAETQYFGPGTRLLVL.

The chain carries TRBV6-1 and TRBJ2-7; D is ambiguous. There are 14 residues in the CDR3. Germline lookup yields CDR1 MNHNS and CDR2 SASEGT. V lost 4 bases and J 4 bases, leaving 14 bases between the germline ends. CDR3 region: CASSGLGQIYEQYF. Here the CDR3 DNA reads TGTGCCAGCAGTGGGTTAGGGCAAATTTACGAGCAGTACTTC.

The chain employs TRBV2 and TRBJ2-1; D is undetermined. The germline CDR1 and CDR2 sequences are SNHLY and FYNNEI. V was pared by 5 bases and J by 5 bases, with 16 bases between. The CDR3 loop spans 15 amino acids. The CDR3 region is CASSTTFEVHNEQFF. CDR3 sequence (DNA): TGTGCCAGCAGTACGACCTTTGAGGTACACAATGAGCAGTTCTTC.

This sequence joins TRBV15 and TRBJ2-5, with 7 bases identical to TRBD1. V dropped 1 base and J dropped 2; count of bases not matched to a gene: 7. The CDR3 spans 16 residues. Germline V gene data show CDR1 as LNHNV and CDR2 as YYDKDF (reference sequence). The CDR3 bases are TGTGCCACCAGCAGAGCTGAAAGGGGGCAACAAGAGACCCAGTACTTC. It encodes CATSRAERGQQETQYF.

The CDR3 loop is CASARTVQETQYF. The CDR3, as DNA: TGTGCCAGCGCCAGGACAGTCCAAGAGACCCAGTACTTC. The rearrangement links TRBV6-1 to TRBJ2-5, with TRBD1 as a possible D gene (6 bases). The CDR3 totals 13 residues. Germline CDR1 is MNHNS and CDR2 is SASEGT. V was cut by 8 bases and J by 1 base, with 11 bases left in between.

V and J are TRBV2 and TRBJ2-2, with 8 bases fitting TRBD1. Germline V gene sequence: CDR1 SNHLY, CDR2 FYNNEI. The CDR3 runs to 16 residues. Losses at the gene ends were 6 bases for V and 6 bases for J; bases not matched to a gene: 12. This CDR3 reads CASSVEGQGAPGELFF. The CDR3 nucleotides read TGTGCCAGCAGCGTTGAGGGCCAGGGGGCGCCCGGGGAGCTGTTTTTT.

CDR3 coding DNA: TGTGCCTGGTCAGGAGGCTCCTACAATGAGCAGTTCTTC. It is translated as CAWSGGSYNEQFF. The chain is built from TRBV30 and TRBJ2-1; D is perhaps TRBD2 (5 bases). V was shortened by 5 bases and J by 0 bases, with 8 bases between the two germline ends. The V gene's germline CDR1 is GTSNPN and CDR2 SVGIG (reference sequence). This CDR3 has 13 residues.

This clonotype was counted many times. The chain links TRBV7-2 to TRBJ2-3, with D hard to call. The V and J ends lost 2 bases and 5 bases respectively, with 14 bases between them. The CDR3 covers 15 residues. In germline, CDR1 is SGHTA, CDR2 FQGNSA. The CDR3 loop is CASSLMTSSRDTQYF. In DNA, the CDR3 is TGTGCCAGCAGCTTAATGACATCAAGTCGAGATACGCAGTATTTT.

V is TRBV4-2 and J is TRBJ2-7; TRBD2 might be the D (5 bases). This CDR3 has 16 amino acids. Trimming left V 1 base short and J 2 bases short, with 15 bases between. Germline loops: CDR1 LGHNA, CDR2 YNFKEQ. CDR3 sequence reads: CASSQGSRVDPYEQYF. Written as DNA, the CDR3 is TGTGCCAGCAGCCAAGGGTCGCGGGTGGATCCCTACGAGCAGTACTTC.

CDR3 sequence reads: CASSPHVSTNYGYTF. The CDR3 DNA sequence: TGTGCCAGCAGCCCCCACGTCAGCACTAACTATGGCTACACCTTC. The J gene is TRBJ1-2, the V gene TRBV9; no definite D call. The CDR3 is 15 residues long. The V end was cut by 4 bases, the J end by 0 bases, with 13 bases between. Germline V gives CDR1 SGDLS, CDR2 YYNGEE. Drawing the rest from reference TRBV9 and TRBJ1-2, the complete variable domain is DSGVTQTPKHLITATGQRVTLRCSPRSGDLSVYWYQQSLDQGLQFLIQYYNGEERAKGNILERFSAQQFPDLHSELNLSSLELGDSALYFCASSPHVSTNYGYTFGSGTRLTVV.

This clonotype was counted only a few times. The chain employs TRBV4-1 and TRBJ1-3; 7 nucleotides agree with TRBD1. V dropped 4 bases and J dropped 0; count of bases not matched to a gene: 6. This CDR3 contains 16 residues. Per germline, CDR1 MGHRA and CDR2 YSYEKL. This CDR3 is CASSRFTGDSGNTIYF. CDR3 DNA sequence: TGCGCCAGCAGCCGCTTTACAGGGGACTCTGGAAACACCATATATTTT.

This clonotype was seen only a few times. V is TRBV7-9 and J is TRBJ2-2; D not resolved. The CDR3 extends over 13 amino acids. Germline values: CDR1 SEHNR, CDR2 FQNEAQ (reference sequence). The V and J ends lost 1 base and 6 bases respectively, with 6 bases between them. The CDR3 here is CASSLEAAGELFF. For the CDR3, the DNA is TGTGCCAGCAGCTTAGAGGCGGCCGGGGAGCTGTTTTTT.

Details on this clonotype: Since a much larger clone is just one base distant, this may be a read error. The chain couples TRBV12-3 or TRBV12-4 to TRBJ2-1; 11 bases are shared with TRBD2. V shed 7 bases and J 8 bases; nucleotides not matched to a gene: 10. The CDR3 totals 15 residues. The CDR3 here is CASTTGLAGLYEQFF. In DNA form, the CDR3 reads TGTGCCAGCACGACCGGACTAGCGGGTTTATATGAGCAGTTCTTC.

This clonotype appeared many times. The chain links TRBV20-1 to TRBJ2-5; no definite D call. The V end lost 2 bases, the J end lost 7 bases, and 14 bases lay between the germline ends. The germline CDR1 and CDR2 sequences are DFQATT and SNEGSKA (reference sequence). CDR3 length equals 13 residues. Written as DNA, the CDR3 is TGCAGTGCTAGAAACCCAACCCAGCGGACCCAGTACTTC. Protein product: CSARNPTQRTQYF.

This clonotype was seen a handful of times. V and J are TRBV20-1 and TRBJ1-6; TRBD1 aligns across 9 bases. V was clipped by 6 bases and J by 10 bases; unmatched bases: 16. The CDR3 consists of 16 residues. Per germline, CDR1 DFQATT and CDR2 SNEGSKA (reference sequence). DNA of the CDR3: TGCAGTGCAGAAGGACAGGGGAGTCCCCTAGTGTCACCCCTCCACTTT. Translating it yields CSAEGQGSPLVSPLHF.

This clonotype was seen at least ten times. The chain links TRBV12-3 or TRBV12-4 to TRBJ1-5, with TRBD1 matching over 10 bases. With 4 bases clipped from V and 1 base from J, the junction kept 4 bases outside the gene matches. The CDR3 length is 16 residues. CDR3: CASSSSTGGSNQPQHF. CDR3 DNA sequence: TGTGCCAGCAGTTCCTCGACAGGGGGCAGCAATCAGCCCCAGCATTTT.

This clonotype was recorded a few times. The chain links TRBV5-6 to TRBJ2-1; 11 positions agree with TRBD2. Per germline, CDR1 SGHDT and CDR2 YYEEEE. J was trimmed by 10 bases and V by 2 bases; bases with no gene match: 5. The CDR3 is 14 residues long. CDR3: CASSLSLAGGEQFF. DNA of the CDR3: TGTGCCAGCAGCTTATCTCTAGCGGGAGGAGAGCAGTTCTTC.

This clonotype appeared a few times. V and J are TRBV5-1 and TRBJ1-1; D is ambiguous. V gave up 1 base and J gave up 1 base, with 8 bases separating them. This CDR3 region has 14 residues. CDR1 is SGHRS, CDR2 YFSETQ, per germline. The CDR3 is CASSLQPKNTEAFF. As DNA, the CDR3 is TGCGCCAGCAGCTTGCAGCCAAAGAACACTGAAGCTTTCTTT.

This clonotype was counted a few times. The chain joins TRBV20-1 to TRBJ1-6; unclear D gene. CDR3 length equals 16 residues. Per germline, CDR1 DFQATT and CDR2 SNEGSKA (reference sequence). V was clipped by 2 bases and J by 0 bases, with 11 bases between them. CDR3 sequence (DNA): TGCAGTGCTAGATGGGGAGGGAGCTCCTATAATTCACCCCTCCACTTT. This encodes CSARWGGSSYNSPLHF.

This sequence joins TRBV20-1 and TRBJ2-4; D remains ambiguous. The CDR3 contains 16 residues. From germline, CDR1 is DFQATT and CDR2 SNEGSKA (reference sequence). Trimming took 0 bases from V and 0 from J, leaving 12 bases between them. CDR3 nucleotides: TGCAGTGCTAGAGATCCGGTGAGACTAGCCAAAAACATTCAGTACTTC. The encoded protein is CSARDPVRLAKNIQYF.

The V call is TRBV11-2, the J call TRBJ2-2; possibly TRBD1 for D (5 bases). The CDR3 consists of 15 residues. CDR1 is SGHAT, CDR2 FQNNGV, per germline. V dropped 2 bases and J dropped 6 bases, with 13 bases sitting between them. The CDR3 spells CASSLSGAVSGELFF. DNA for the CDR3: TGTGCCAGCAGCTTATCTGGGGCGGTGTCCGGGGAGCTGTTTTTT.

This chain connects TRBV6-5 to TRBJ2-7, with 8 bases aligning to TRBD1. The V and J ends lost 4 bases and 0 bases, in that order; junction bases with no gene match: 8. The CDR3 extends over 16 amino acids. In germline, CDR1 is MNHEY, CDR2 SVGAGI. The CDR3 reads CASSSRGTGSSYEQYF. In DNA, the CDR3 is TGTGCCAGCAGTTCCCGGGGGACAGGCAGCTCCTACGAGCAGTACTTC.

The sample holds a few counts of this clonotype. In nucleotides, the CDR3 is TGCAGCGTTGAAGATCGCCCCGGGAGGCCAGATACGCAGTATTTT. The encoded protein is CSVEDRPGRPDTQYF. The genes are TRBV29-1 and TRBJ2-3; 7 bases map to TRBD2. Unmatched junction bases numbered 7, after V lost 0 bases and J lost 4 bases. Germline V gives CDR1 SQVTM, CDR2 ANQGSEA. The CDR3 has 15 residues.

This clonotype occurred a few times. The V and J genes are TRBV4-2 and TRBJ1-2; 7 bases align to TRBD1. V shed 3 bases, J shed 4 bases, and the junction held 11 bases outside the gene matches. The germline V gene has CDR1 LGHNA and CDR2 YNFKEQ. This CDR3 contains 16 residues. In DNA, the CDR3 is TGTGCCAGCAGCCATCGAGAAGGACAGGCCATCTATGGCTACACCTTC. Its translation: CASSHREGQAIYGYTF.

This clonotype was recorded at least ten times. This chain joins TRBV20-1 and TRBJ1-1; tentatively, D is TRBD1 (6 bases). Germline V gene lookup returns CDR1 DFQATT and CDR2 SNEGSKA (reference sequence). The CDR3 runs 14 residues. Between the trimmed V and J ends, which lost 6 bases and 3 bases, there was a span of 17 bases. The CDR3 loop reads CSAPGGSRDTEAFF. CDR3 nucleotides: TGCAGTGCCCCGGGGGGCAGCCGAGACACTGAAGCTTTCTTT.